The following is a TCR beta chain sequence with its context. Its antigen is undetermined. The data originate from a study of cytomegalovirus exposure and HLA in healthy donors. The CDR3 sequence is 13 residues long. V was clipped by 4 bases and J by 7 bases; unmatched bases: 2. Germline lookup yields CDR1 MNHEY and CDR2 SVGAGI. Researchers ran the PCR with 60 Vbeta and 13 Jbeta primers. Sequencing was performed with immunoSEQ multiplex PCR; in TCRdb, only in-frame clones are kept and a portion is missing. The top ten hold roughly 3.5% of the sample, which has about 120,000 clones, around four fifths seen once. Study results and limitations: Earlier analysis yielded a pattern in which most TCR beta V segments were productive about 90% or about 30% of the time.

This chain connects TRBV6-5 to TRBJ1-4; 8 bases agree with TRBD1. The specimen was PBMCs. This sequence was found in a woman aged 40 to 50 in good health and CMV-seropositive. CDR3 sequence (DNA): TGTGCCAGCAGTTCAGGGGGCGGTGAAAAACTGTTTTTT. Protein: CASSSGGGEKLFF.